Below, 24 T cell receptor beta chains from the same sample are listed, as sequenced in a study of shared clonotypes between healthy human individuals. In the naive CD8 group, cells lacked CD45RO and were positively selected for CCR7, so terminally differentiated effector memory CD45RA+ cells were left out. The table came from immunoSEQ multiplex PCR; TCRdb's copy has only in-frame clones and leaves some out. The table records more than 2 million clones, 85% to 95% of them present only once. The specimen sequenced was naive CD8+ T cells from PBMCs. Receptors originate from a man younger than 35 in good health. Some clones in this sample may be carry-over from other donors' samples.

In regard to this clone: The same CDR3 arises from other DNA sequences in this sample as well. The DNA of the CDR3 is TGTGCCAGCAGTTCTCTAGGAGAGCAGTACTTC. Translating it yields CASSSLGEQYF. The rearrangement uses TRBV6-5 and TRBJ2-7; D ambiguous. The CDR3 spans 11 residues. The V end was cut by 4 bases, the J end by 7 bases, with 8 bases between. In germline, CDR1 is MNHEY, CDR2 SVGAGI.

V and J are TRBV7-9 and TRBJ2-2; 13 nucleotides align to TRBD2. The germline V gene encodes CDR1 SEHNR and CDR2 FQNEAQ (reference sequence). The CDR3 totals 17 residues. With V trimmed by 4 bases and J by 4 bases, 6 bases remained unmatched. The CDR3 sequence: CASSWVGLAGPTGELFF. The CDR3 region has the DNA TGTGCCAGCAGCTGGGTGGGACTAGCGGGACCCACCGGGGAGCTGTTTTTT. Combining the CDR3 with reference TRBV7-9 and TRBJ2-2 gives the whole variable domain DTGVSQNPRHKITKRGQNVTFRCDPISEHNRLYWYRQTLGQGPEFLTYFQNEAQLEKSRLLSDRFSAERPKGSFSTLEIQRTEQGDSAMYLCASSWVGLAGPTGELFFGEGSRLTVL.

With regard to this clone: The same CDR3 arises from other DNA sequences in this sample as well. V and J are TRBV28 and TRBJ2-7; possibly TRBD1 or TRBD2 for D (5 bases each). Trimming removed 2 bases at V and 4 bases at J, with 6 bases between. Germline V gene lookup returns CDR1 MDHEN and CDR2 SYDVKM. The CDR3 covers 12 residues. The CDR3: CASSLGGYEQYF. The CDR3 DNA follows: TGTGCCAGCAGTTTAGGGGGTTACGAGCAGTACTTC.

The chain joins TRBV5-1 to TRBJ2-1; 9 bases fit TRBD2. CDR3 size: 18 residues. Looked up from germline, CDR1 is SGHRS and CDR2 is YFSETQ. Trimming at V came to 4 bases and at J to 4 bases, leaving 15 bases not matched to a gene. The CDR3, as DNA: TGCGCCAGCAGCCCGACGAATGTAGCGGGAGTTAGTTACAATGAGCAGTTCTTC. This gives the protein CASSPTNVAGVSYNEQFF.

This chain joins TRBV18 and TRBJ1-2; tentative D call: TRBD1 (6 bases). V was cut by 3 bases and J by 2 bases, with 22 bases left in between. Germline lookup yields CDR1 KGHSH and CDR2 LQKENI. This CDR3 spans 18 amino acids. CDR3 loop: CASSPRVGQQSLNYGYTF. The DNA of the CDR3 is TGTGCCAGCTCACCCCGAGTAGGACAGCAAAGTTTAAACTATGGCTACACCTTC.

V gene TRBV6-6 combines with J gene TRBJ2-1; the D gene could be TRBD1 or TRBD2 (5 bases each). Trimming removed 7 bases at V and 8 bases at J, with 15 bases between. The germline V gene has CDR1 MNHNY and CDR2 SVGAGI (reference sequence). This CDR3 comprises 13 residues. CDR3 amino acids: CASKGLRGDEQFF. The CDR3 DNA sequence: TGTGCCAGCAAAGGACTCCGAGGGGATGAGCAGTTCTTC.

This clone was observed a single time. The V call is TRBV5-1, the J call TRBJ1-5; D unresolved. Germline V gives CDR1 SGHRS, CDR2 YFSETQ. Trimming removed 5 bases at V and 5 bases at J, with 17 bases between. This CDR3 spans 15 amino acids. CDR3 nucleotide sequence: TGCGCCAGCAGTTTTGACGGGGTCTCTTATCAGCCCCAGCATTTT. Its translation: CASSFDGVSYQPQHF.

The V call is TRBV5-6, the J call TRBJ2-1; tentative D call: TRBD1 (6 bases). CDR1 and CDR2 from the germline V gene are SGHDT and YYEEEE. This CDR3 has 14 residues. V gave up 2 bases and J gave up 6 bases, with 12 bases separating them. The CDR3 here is CASSLGQYGNEQFF. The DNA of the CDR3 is TGTGCCAGCAGCTTAGGACAGTATGGCAATGAGCAGTTCTTC.

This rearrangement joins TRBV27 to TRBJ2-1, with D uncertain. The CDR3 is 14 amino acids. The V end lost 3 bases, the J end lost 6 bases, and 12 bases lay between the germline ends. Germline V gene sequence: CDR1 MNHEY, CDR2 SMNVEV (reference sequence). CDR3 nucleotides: TGTGCCAGCAGTTTTTCAAGTACCTCCAATGAGCAGTTCTTC. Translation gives CASSFSSTSNEQFF.

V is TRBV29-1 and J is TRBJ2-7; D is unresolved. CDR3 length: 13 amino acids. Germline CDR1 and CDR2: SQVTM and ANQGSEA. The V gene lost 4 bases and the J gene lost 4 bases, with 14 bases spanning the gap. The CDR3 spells CSVGGGDFYEQYF. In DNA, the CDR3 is TGCAGCGTTGGTGGCGGAGATTTTTACGAGCAGTACTTC.

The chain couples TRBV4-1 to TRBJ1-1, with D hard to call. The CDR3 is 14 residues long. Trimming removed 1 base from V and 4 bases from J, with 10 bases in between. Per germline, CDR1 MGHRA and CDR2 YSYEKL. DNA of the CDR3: TGCGCCAGCAGCCAAGCTCAATTGCCCACTGAAGCTTTCTTT. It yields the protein CASSQAQLPTEAFF.

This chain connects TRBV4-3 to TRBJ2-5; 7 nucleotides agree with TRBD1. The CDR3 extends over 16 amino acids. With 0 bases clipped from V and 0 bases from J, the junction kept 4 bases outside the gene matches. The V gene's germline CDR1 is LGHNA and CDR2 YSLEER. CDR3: CASSQDVGQDQETQYF. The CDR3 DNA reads TGCGCCAGCAGCCAAGATGTTGGACAGGACCAAGAGACCCAGTACTTC.

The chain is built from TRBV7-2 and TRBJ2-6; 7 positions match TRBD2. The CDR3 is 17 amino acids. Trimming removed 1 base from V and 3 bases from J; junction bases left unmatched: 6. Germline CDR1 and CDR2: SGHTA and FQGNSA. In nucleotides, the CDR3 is TGTGCCAGCAGCTTAGTCGGCGGGAGAAGTGGGGCCAACGTCCTGACTTTC. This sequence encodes CASSLVGGRSGANVLTF. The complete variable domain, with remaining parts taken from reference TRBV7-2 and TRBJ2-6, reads GAGVSQSPSNKVTEKGKDVELRCDPISGHTALYWYRQSLGQGLEFLIYFQGNSAPDKSGLPSDRFSAERTGGSVSTLTIQRTQQEDSAVYLCASSLVGGRSGANVLTFGAGSRLTVL.

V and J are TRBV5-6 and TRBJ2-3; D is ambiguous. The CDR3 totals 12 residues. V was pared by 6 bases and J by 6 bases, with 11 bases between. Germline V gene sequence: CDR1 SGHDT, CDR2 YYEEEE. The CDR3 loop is CASNLGSDTQYF. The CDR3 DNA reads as TGTGCCAGCAACCTTGGCTCCGATACGCAGTATTTT.

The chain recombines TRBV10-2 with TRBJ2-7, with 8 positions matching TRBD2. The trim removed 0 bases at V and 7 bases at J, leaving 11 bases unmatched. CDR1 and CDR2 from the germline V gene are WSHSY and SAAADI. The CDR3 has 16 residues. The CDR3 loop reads CASSESSGGPGREQYF. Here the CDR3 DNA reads TGCGCCAGCAGTGAGTCGAGCGGGGGCCCGGGTAGGGAGCAGTACTTC.

DNA for the CDR3: TGTGCCAGCAGTTGGGGAGCGGAGAGCTCCTACGAGCAGTACTTC. Its translation is CASSWGAESSYEQYF. The rearrangement joins TRBV27 to TRBJ2-7; D might be TRBD2 (5 bases). Trimming removed 4 bases at V and 0 bases at J, with 13 bases between. Per germline, CDR1 MNHEY and CDR2 SMNVEV (reference sequence). The CDR3 is made up of 15 amino acids.

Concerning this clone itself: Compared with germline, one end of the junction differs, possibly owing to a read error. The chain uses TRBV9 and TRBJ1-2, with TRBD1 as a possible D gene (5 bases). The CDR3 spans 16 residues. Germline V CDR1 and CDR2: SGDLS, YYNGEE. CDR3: CASSPRPRDGGYGCTF. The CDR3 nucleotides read TGTGCCAGCAGCCCCCGTCCCCGGGACGGAGGCTATGGCTGCACCTTC.

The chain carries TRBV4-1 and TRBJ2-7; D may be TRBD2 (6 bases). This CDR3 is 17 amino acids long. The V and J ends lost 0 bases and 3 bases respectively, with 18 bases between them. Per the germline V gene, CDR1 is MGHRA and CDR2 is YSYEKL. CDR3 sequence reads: CASSQDRGDSGDYEQYF. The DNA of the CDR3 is TGCGCCAGCAGCCAAGATCGGGGTGACTCGGGGGACTACGAGCAGTACTTC.

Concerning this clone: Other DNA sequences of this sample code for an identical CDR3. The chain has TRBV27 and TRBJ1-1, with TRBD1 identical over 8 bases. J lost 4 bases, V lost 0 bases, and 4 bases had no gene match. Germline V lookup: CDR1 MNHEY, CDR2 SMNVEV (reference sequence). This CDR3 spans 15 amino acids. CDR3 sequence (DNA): TGTGCCAGCAGTTTATCCCAGGGGGCGGGCACTGAAGCTTTCTTT. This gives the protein CASSLSQGAGTEAFF.

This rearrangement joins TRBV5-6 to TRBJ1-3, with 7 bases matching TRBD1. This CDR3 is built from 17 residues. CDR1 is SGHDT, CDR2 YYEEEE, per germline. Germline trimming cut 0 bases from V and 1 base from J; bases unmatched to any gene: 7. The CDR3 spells CASSLAGTAFSGNTIYF. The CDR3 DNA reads TGTGCCAGCAGCTTGGCCGGGACAGCTTTTTCTGGAAACACCATATATTTT. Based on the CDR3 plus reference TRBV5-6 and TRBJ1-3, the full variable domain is DAGVTQSPTHLIKTRGQQVTLRCSPKSGHDTVSWYQQALGQGPQFIFQYYEEEERQRGNFPDRFSGHQFPNYSSELNVNALLLGDSALYLCASSLAGTAFSGNTIYFGEGSWLTVV.

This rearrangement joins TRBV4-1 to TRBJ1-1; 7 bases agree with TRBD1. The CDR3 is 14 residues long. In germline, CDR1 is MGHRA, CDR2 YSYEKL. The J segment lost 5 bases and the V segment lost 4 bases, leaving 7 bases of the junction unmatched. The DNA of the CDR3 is TGCGCCAGCAGCCCCACCCAGGGGGGAACTGAAGCTTTCTTT. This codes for CASSPTQGGTEAFF.

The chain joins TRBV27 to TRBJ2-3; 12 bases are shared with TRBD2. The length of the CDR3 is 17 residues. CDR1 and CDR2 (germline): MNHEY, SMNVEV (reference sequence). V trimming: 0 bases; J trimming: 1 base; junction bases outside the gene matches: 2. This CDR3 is CASSLSRLAGGTDTQYF. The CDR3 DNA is TGTGCCAGCAGTTTATCGCGACTAGCGGGAGGCACAGATACGCAGTATTTT.

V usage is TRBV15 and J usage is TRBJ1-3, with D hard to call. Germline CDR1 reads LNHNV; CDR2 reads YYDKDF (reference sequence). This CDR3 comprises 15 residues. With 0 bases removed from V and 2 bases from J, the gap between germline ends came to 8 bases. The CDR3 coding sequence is TGTGCCACCAGCAGAGATAAGTTTCCTGGAAACACCATATATTTT. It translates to CATSRDKFPGNTIYF.

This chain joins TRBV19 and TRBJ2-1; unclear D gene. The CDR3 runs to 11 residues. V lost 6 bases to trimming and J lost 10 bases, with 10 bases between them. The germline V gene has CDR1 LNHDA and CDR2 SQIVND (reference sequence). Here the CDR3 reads CASREHGEQFF. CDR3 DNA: TGTGCCAGTAGAGAACACGGGGAGCAGTTCTTC. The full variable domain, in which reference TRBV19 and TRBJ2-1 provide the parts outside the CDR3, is DGGITQSPKYLFRKEGQNVTLSCEQNLNHDAMYWYRQDPGQGLRLIYYSQIVNDFQKGDIAEGYSVSREKKESFPLTVTSAQKNPTAFYLCASREHGEQFFGPGTRLTVL.